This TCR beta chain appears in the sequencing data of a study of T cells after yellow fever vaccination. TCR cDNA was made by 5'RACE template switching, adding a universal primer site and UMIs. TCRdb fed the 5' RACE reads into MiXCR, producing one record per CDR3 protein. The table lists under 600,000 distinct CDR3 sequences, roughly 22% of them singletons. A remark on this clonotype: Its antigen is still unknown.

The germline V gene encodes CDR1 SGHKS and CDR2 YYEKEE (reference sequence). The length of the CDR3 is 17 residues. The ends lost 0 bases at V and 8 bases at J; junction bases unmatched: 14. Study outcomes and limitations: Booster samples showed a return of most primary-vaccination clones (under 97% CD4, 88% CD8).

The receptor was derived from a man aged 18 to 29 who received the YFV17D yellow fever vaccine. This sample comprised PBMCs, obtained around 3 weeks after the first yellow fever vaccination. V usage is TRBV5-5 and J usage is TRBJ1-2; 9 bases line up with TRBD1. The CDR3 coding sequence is TGTGCCAGCAGCTTGGACATTTCCGGGACAGGGATTGAAGGCTACACCTTC. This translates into CASSLDISGTGIEGYTF.